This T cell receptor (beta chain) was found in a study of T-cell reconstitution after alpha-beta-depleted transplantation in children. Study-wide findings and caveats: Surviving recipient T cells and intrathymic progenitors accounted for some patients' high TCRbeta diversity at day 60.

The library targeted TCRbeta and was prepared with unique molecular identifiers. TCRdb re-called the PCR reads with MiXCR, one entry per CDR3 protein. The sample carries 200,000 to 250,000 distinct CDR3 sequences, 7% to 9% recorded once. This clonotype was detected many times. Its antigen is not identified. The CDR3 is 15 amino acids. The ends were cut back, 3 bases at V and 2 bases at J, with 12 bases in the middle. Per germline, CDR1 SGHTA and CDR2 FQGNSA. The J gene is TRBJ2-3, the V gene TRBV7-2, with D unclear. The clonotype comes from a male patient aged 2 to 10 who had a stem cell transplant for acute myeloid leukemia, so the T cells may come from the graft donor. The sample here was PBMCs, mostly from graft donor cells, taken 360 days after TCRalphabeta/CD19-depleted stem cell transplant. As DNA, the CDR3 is TGTGCCAGCAGCTTCGTGGGCACCTACACAGATACGCAGTATTTT. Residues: CASSFVGTYTDTQYF.